A single sample gave rise to the 22 T cell receptor beta chains below, sequenced in a study of regulatory T cells in long-lasting Graves disease. Sequencing libraries for TCR beta were prepared with iRepertoire HTBI primers and Arm-PCR of CDR3 regions. TCRdb reprocessed the multiplex PCR reads via MiXCR and lists one record per CDR3 protein. Of under 500,000 distinct CDR3 sequences in the sample, about 16% were seen once. The time point was: newly diagnosed GD, antithyroid drugs for less than 3 months. RNA isolated from PBMCs was used to make the TCR library. This sample also appeared in a second study, on T cells in Graves' hyperthyroidism and ophthalmopathy.

Specimen: peripheral blood mononuclear cells (PBMCs), collected at new diagnosis, from a patient treated with antithyroid drugs. Receptors originate from a woman between 25 and 40 years old with Graves disease.

This chain joins TRBV6-1 and TRBJ1-5; tentatively, D is TRBD1 (6 bases). V lost 4 bases and J 3 bases, leaving 10 bases between the germline ends. The V gene's germline CDR1 is MNHNS and CDR2 SASEGT. CDR3 length: 14 residues. CDR3 DNA: TGTGCCAGCAGTGGACAGGACTTCAATCAGCCCCAGCATTTT. This sequence encodes CASSGQDFNQPQHF.

This chain links TRBV2 with TRBJ2-1; 8 bases map to TRBD1. This CDR3 is built from 15 residues. Germline values: CDR1 SNHLY, CDR2 FYNNEI. J was trimmed by 9 bases and V by 5 bases; bases with no gene match: 12. The CDR3 DNA reads TGTGCCAGCAGTCAGGGGGCTTTCTCCGGCAGTGAGCAGTTCTTC. Translated, it gives CASSQGAFSGSEQFF.

This clonotype has a count of ten or more. The chain recombines TRBV12-3 or TRBV12-4 with TRBJ1-4; D remains ambiguous. The CDR3 sequence is 12 residues long. V lost 6 bases, J lost 4 bases, and 6 bases lay in between. CDR3 loop: CASRGGNEKLFF. CDR3 coding DNA: TGTGCCAGCAGGGGTGGTAATGAAAAACTGTTTTTT.

Remarks on this clonotype: The junction does not match germline at one end; this may be a read error. This sequence joins TRBV2 and TRBJ1-2; D gene ambiguous. This CDR3 contains 10 residues. Per germline, CDR1 SNHLY and CDR2 FYNNEI. DNA for the CDR3: TGTGCCAGCAGTGGCCGGGCCCCACGCTTC. This gives the protein CASSGRAPRF.

This clonotype was counted many times. The V gene is TRBV7-2, the J gene TRBJ2-3; a weak D match, TRBD1 (7 bases). This CDR3 is 17 amino acids long. CDR1 is SGHTA, CDR2 FQGNSA, per germline. Trimming took off 2 bases at V and 0 bases at J, with 15 bases between the two ends. This CDR3 is CASSLFGGGSSTDTQYF. DNA for the CDR3: TGTGCCAGCAGCTTATTCGGAGGGGGCTCTAGCACAGATACGCAGTATTTT.

At least ten counts were recorded for this clonotype. The chain recombines TRBV24-1 with TRBJ2-1, with 7 bases fitting TRBD2. Germline CDR1 is KGHDR and CDR2 is SFDVKD. CDR3 size: 14 residues. V lost 10 bases to trimming and J lost 3 bases; unmatched junction nucleotides: 8. CDR3 sequence reads: CATASSGVYNEQFF. The CDR3 DNA is TGTGCCACTGCCTCCAGCGGGGTCTACAATGAGCAGTTCTTC.

The chain couples TRBV7-9 to TRBJ2-3; 8 nucleotides match TRBD1. Germline V gene lookup returns CDR1 SEHNR and CDR2 FQNEAQ (reference sequence). The CDR3 has 16 amino acids. With 5 bases clipped from V and 3 bases from J, the junction kept 10 bases outside the gene matches. The CDR3 DNA follows: TGTGCCAGCAGCCCGAGGACAGGGTTCGGGACAGATACGCAGTATTTT. This encodes CASSPRTGFGTDTQYF. The full variable domain, rest sourced from reference TRBV7-9 and TRBJ2-3, is DTGVSQNPRHKITKRGQNVTFRCDPISEHNRLYWYRQTLGQGPEFLTYFQNEAQLEKSRLLSDRFSAERPKGSFSTLEIQRTEQGDSAMYLCASSPRTGFGTDTQYFGPGTRLTVL.

This clonotype was detected a few times. The V gene is TRBV27, the J gene TRBJ2-1; 7 bases agree with TRBD1. The CDR3 length is 13 residues. The V segment lost 7 bases and the J segment 7 bases; nucleotides outside the gene matches: 7. The germline V gene encodes CDR1 MNHEY and CDR2 SMNVEV (reference sequence). The CDR3: CASKPQGRNEQFF. The CDR3 region has the DNA TGTGCCAGCAAACCACAGGGGAGAAATGAGCAGTTCTTC.

In this sample, this clonotype turned up a few times. The chain is built from TRBV11-2 and TRBJ2-3; 7 bases match TRBD2. CDR3 length equals 15 residues. Trimming cost V 0 bases and J 4 bases; bases outside gene matches: 4. Germline V lookup: CDR1 SGHAT, CDR2 FQNNGV. CDR3 nucleotides: TGTGCCAGCAGCTTAGAAGGGGCGGGGGCAGATACGCAGTATTTT. This gives the protein CASSLEGAGADTQYF.

This clonotype was counted only a few times. The rearrangement uses TRBV6-1 and TRBJ2-1; D might be TRBD2 (6 bases). Deletions cut 8 bases from V and 7 bases from J, with 18 bases between. This CDR3 spans 14 amino acids. The germline V gene encodes CDR1 MNHNS and CDR2 SASEGT. The CDR3 coding sequence is TGTGCCAGCCTAAAGGCGGGATTGAGAAATGAGCAGTTCTTC. Protein sequence: CASLKAGLRNEQFF.

This CDR3 is CAISVRNTEAFF. The CDR3 DNA is TGTGCCATCAGTGTCCGCAACACTGAAGCTTTCTTT. The chain recombines TRBV10-3 with TRBJ1-1; no reliable D call. The CDR3 has 12 amino acids. The V and J ends lost 4 bases and 2 bases respectively, with 5 bases between them. Germline lookup yields CDR1 ENHRY and CDR2 SYGVKD.

The chain employs TRBV29-1 and TRBJ2-7; weak D call: TRBD2 (6 bases). Trimming shortened V by 6 bases and J by 3 bases, and 15 bases separated the two germline ends. Germline V gene lookup returns CDR1 SQVTM and CDR2 ANQGSEA. The CDR3 loop spans 13 amino acids. CDR3 in DNA: TGCAGCGTCCATGGGGGGTCCAACTACGAGCAGTACTTC. It codes for CSVHGGSNYEQYF.

V and J are TRBV12-5 and TRBJ1-5; D not resolved. The CDR3 extends over 13 amino acids. Germline lookup yields CDR1 LGHNT and CDR2 FRNRAP. The ends were cut back, 10 bases at V and 4 bases at J, with 14 bases in the middle. CDR3 in DNA: TGTGCTACCAGCTCCGGGTGGAATCAGCCCCAGCATTTT. Translated: CATSSGWNQPQHF.

This clonotype has a handful of counts. This rearrangement joins TRBV6-9 to TRBJ2-1; D uncertain. Between the trimmed V and J ends, which lost 2 bases and 1 base, there was a span of 6 bases. The CDR3 contains 14 residues. CDR1 is MNHGY, CDR2 SVAAGI, per germline. This CDR3 is CASSYAASYNEQFF. CDR3 DNA sequence: TGTGCCAGCAGTTATGCGGCTTCCTACAATGAGCAGTTCTTC.

In its sample, this clonotype was seen many times. The chain recombines TRBV6-1 with TRBJ1-1, with 10 bases aligning to TRBD1. V lost 6 bases and J lost 5; bases outside the gene matches: 3. Looked up from germline, CDR1 is MNHNS and CDR2 is SASEGT. The CDR3 consists of 13 residues. The CDR3 loop reads CASRGTGVTEAFF. The CDR3 DNA is TGTGCCAGCAGGGGGACAGGGGTTACTGAAGCTTTCTTT.

This clonotype was detected many times. This rearrangement joins TRBV3-1 to TRBJ2-7; perhaps D is TRBD1 or TRBD2 (5 bases each). Germline lookup yields CDR1 LGHDT and CDR2 YNNKEL (reference sequence). V was shortened by 5 bases and J by 6 bases, with 11 bases between the two germline ends. The CDR3 is made up of 12 amino acids. The CDR3: CASSDVGTEQYF. CDR3 nucleotide sequence: TGTGCCAGCAGCGACGTAGGGACCGAGCAGTACTTC.

This clonotype was observed many times. The V gene is TRBV11-2, the J gene TRBJ2-5; the D gene is possibly TRBD2 (6 bases). The germline V gene encodes CDR1 SGHAT and CDR2 FQNNGV. Deletions cut 3 bases from V and 5 bases from J, with 13 bases between. The CDR3 is 14 residues long. CDR3 protein: CASSFIGGHETQYF. CDR3 DNA: TGTGCCAGCAGCTTTATTGGAGGGCACGAGACCCAGTACTTC.

The V and J genes are TRBV20-1 and TRBJ2-3, with D possibly TRBD1 on 5 matching bases. CDR1 is DFQATT and CDR2 is SNEGSKA in the germline V gene (reference sequence). Trimming took off 6 bases at V and 7 bases at J, with 17 bases between the two ends. The length of the CDR3 is 13 residues. This CDR3 is CSARTRQTHTQYF. The CDR3 DNA sequence: TGCAGTGCCAGGACACGACAGACCCATACGCAGTATTTT.

V gene TRBV11-1 combines with J gene TRBJ2-1, with 8 bases identical to TRBD2. The J call is doubtful: the DNA matches TRBJ2-5 better. From germline, CDR1 is SGHAT and CDR2 FQDESV (reference sequence). CDR3 length: 15 amino acids. The CDR3 spells CASSTGLGNQETQYF. In nucleotides, the CDR3 is TGTGCCAGCAGCACGGGACTAGGAAACCAAGAGACCCAGTACTTC.

V usage is TRBV11-2 and J usage is TRBJ2-3; D is uncertain. This CDR3 spans 14 amino acids. Germline V gene lookup returns CDR1 SGHAT and CDR2 FQNNGV. The germline V and J ends were trimmed by 1 base and 3 bases, with 8 bases remaining between them. This CDR3 reads CASSLVQLTDTQYF. CDR3 DNA: TGTGCCAGCAGCTTAGTGCAGTTAACAGATACGCAGTATTTT.

The chain is built from TRBV10-1 and TRBJ2-2, with D perhaps TRBD2 (6 bases). Germline V CDR1 and CDR2: WNHNN, SYGVQD (reference sequence). CDR3 length: 15 amino acids. Trimming took 5 bases from V and 2 from J, leaving 12 bases between them. The CDR3 is CASSSAGKNTGELFF. As DNA, the CDR3 is TGCGCCAGCAGTTCTGCGGGGAAAAACACCGGGGAGCTGTTTTTT.

This clonotype was seen many times. The rearrangement links TRBV12-3 or TRBV12-4 to TRBJ1-4; 7 bases are a match to TRBD1. V was pared by 6 bases and J by 0 bases, with 4 bases of the junction left unmatched. The CDR3 runs 15 residues. In DNA form, the CDR3 reads TGTGCCAGCAGCTCGGACAGGACAACTAATGAAAAACTGTTTTTT. Residues: CASSSDRTTNEKLFF.